The next 18 T cell receptor beta chains were all read from a single sample in a study of blood T cell repertoires in COVID-19. Data came from immunoSEQ multiplex PCR; TCRdb stores just in-frame clones and leaves some out. The top ten hold more than 25% of the sample, which has tens of thousands of clones, 79% seen once. Sequences were obtained from peripheral blood. The receptor set was obtained from a man aged 60-69 years with active or convalescent COVID-19.

V and J are TRBV5-6 and TRBJ2-1; 8 nucleotides align to TRBD1. V lost 5 bases and J lost 2; bases outside the gene matches: 12. CDR1 and CDR2 from the germline V gene are SGHDT and YYEEEE. The CDR3 length is 17 residues. CDR3 DNA sequence: TGTGCCAGCAGAGATTTAGGACAGGGTTTACCCTACAATGAGCAGTTCTTC. This gives the protein CASRDLGQGLPYNEQFF. The full variable domain, completed using reference TRBV5-6 and TRBJ2-1, is DAGVTQSPTHLIKTRGQQVTLRCSPKSGHDTVSWYQQALGQGPQFIFQYYEEEERQRGNFPDRFSGHQFPNYSSELNVNALLLGDSALYLCASRDLGQGLPYNEQFFGPGTRLTVL.

The chain couples TRBV5-1 to TRBJ1-1; D is uncertain. The CDR3 consists of 12 residues. V gave up 4 bases and J gave up 1 base, with 5 bases separating them. The V gene's germline CDR1 is SGHRS and CDR2 YFSETQ. The CDR3 DNA follows: TGCGCCAGCAGCACACAGAACACTGAAGCTTTCTTT. Its protein product is CASSTQNTEAFF.

This clone was seen more than once but under ten times. The J gene is TRBJ1-2, the V gene TRBV19; 10 bases are shared with TRBD1. Germline V CDR1 and CDR2: LNHDA, SQIVND (reference sequence). The CDR3 length is 16 residues. Unmatched junction bases numbered 8, after V lost 5 bases and J lost 2 bases. CDR3 sequence: CASSQTDRGLNYGYTF. The CDR3 DNA is TGTGCCAGTAGTCAAACGGACAGGGGGTTAAACTATGGCTACACCTTC.

J is TRBJ2-1 and V is TRBV7-2, with unresolved D. Germline V lookup: CDR1 SGHTA, CDR2 FQGNSA. The V and J ends lost 2 bases and 9 bases respectively, with 11 bases between them. There are 13 residues in the CDR3. The CDR3 nucleotides read TGTGCCAGCAGCTTATTCCGCGGCTCTGAGCAGTTCTTC. Its protein is CASSLFRGSEQFF.

V is TRBV5-1 and J is TRBJ1-3, with D possibly matching TRBD1 (6 bases). Germline CDR1 and CDR2: SGHRS and YFSETQ. The CDR3 is 17 amino acids. The germline V and J ends were trimmed by 0 bases and 4 bases, with 17 bases remaining between them. The CDR3 region is CASSLAETGTAGNTIYF. The CDR3 DNA sequence: TGCGCCAGCAGCTTGGCCGAGACAGGCACAGCGGGAAACACCATATATTTT.

V is TRBV28 and J is TRBJ1-1; TRBD1 aligns across 9 bases. The germline CDR1 and CDR2 sequences are MDHEN and SYDVKM. This CDR3 has 16 amino acids. With 1 base clipped from V and 0 bases from J, the junction kept 3 bases outside the gene matches. CDR3 residues: CASSLFTGGVNTEAFF. CDR3 DNA sequence: TGTGCCAGCAGTTTATTCACAGGGGGCGTGAACACTGAAGCTTTCTTT.

CDR3 sequence reads: CASSLHRLIYEQYF. The DNA of the CDR3 is TGTGCCAGCAGCTTGCACAGGCTTATATACGAGCAGTACTTC. The chain joins TRBV5-6 to TRBJ2-7; TRBD1 is a possible D gene (5 bases). V lost 1 base and J lost 4, with 12 bases in between. The CDR3 loop spans 14 amino acids. CDR1 and CDR2 (germline): SGHDT, YYEEEE. The variable domain in full, completed from reference TRBV5-6 and TRBJ2-7, reads DAGVTQSPTHLIKTRGQQVTLRCSPKSGHDTVSWYQQALGQGPQFIFQYYEEEERQRGNFPDRFSGHQFPNYSSELNVNALLLGDSALYLCASSLHRLIYEQYFGPGTRLTVT.

The CDR3 DNA reads TGCAGTGCCAGTAACCCGGGGAAGACGGGGGGCTACTCCTACAATGAGCAGTTCTTC. It is translated as CSASNPGKTGGYSYNEQFF. The rearrangement uses TRBV20-1 and TRBJ2-1; tentatively, D is TRBD2 (7 bases). The CDR3 loop spans 19 amino acids. From germline, CDR1 is DFQATT and CDR2 SNEGSKA (reference sequence). V lost 6 bases, J lost 0 bases, and 27 bases lay in between.

This rearrangement joins TRBV10-2 to TRBJ2-1, with D possibly matching TRBD1 (5 bases). The CDR3 runs 15 residues. In germline, CDR1 is WSHSY, CDR2 SAAADI. V gave up 6 bases and J gave up 0 bases, with 12 bases separating them. CDR3 DNA sequence: TGCGCCAGCAGGGAGACAGTTAGCTCCTACAATGAGCAGTTCTTC. Translation gives CASRETVSSYNEQFF.

This clone was detected once. The V call is TRBV13, the J call TRBJ2-2; 15 bases map to TRBD2. Germline V gene lookup returns CDR1 PRHDT and CDR2 FYEKMQ (reference sequence). V shed 6 bases and J 3 bases; nucleotides not matched to a gene: 5. This CDR3 region has 17 residues. CDR3: CASRPGLAGGDTGELFF. CDR3 coding DNA: TGTGCCAGCAGACCGGGACTAGCGGGGGGAGACACCGGGGAGCTGTTTTTT.

CDR3 DNA sequence: TGCGCCAGCAGCGCCGGGACTTCTACAGAATTCTCTGAAGCTTTCTTT. It encodes CASSAGTSTEFSEAFF. This chain links TRBV5-1 with TRBJ1-1; the D gene is possibly TRBD1 (5 bases). Looked up from germline, CDR1 is SGHRS and CDR2 is YFSETQ. This CDR3 is 16 amino acids long. Deletions cut 4 bases from V and 6 bases from J, with 22 bases between.

The chain recombines TRBV28 with TRBJ2-2; 7 nucleotides line up with TRBD1. Trimming cost V 5 bases and J 2 bases; bases outside gene matches: 8. The V gene's germline CDR1 is MDHEN and CDR2 SYDVKM. This CDR3 is 16 amino acids long. CDR3 nucleotides: TGTGCCAGCAGTGCCGCCGGGACAGCTAACACCGGGGAGCTGTTTTTT. Translated, it gives CASSAAGTANTGELFF.

The CDR3 DNA reads TGTGCCAGCAGCTTTTTCGGCGGGGGCAGCCAAGAGACCCAGTACTTC. It translates to CASSFFGGGSQETQYF. V gene TRBV11-1 combines with J gene TRBJ2-5, with D possibly TRBD2 on 7 matching bases. The CDR3 loop spans 16 amino acids. Germline V gene data show CDR1 as SGHAT and CDR2 as FQDESV (reference sequence). Trimming cost V 3 bases and J 1 base, with 15 bases left between them.

The chain recombines TRBV29-1 with TRBJ1-2; tentative D call: TRBD1 (6 bases). The length of the CDR3 is 11 residues. Germline V gene data show CDR1 as SQVTM and CDR2 as ANQGSEA. The V end was cut by 7 bases, the J end by 4 bases, with 10 bases between. This chain's CDR3 is CSARTAYGYTF. The CDR3 bases are TGCAGCGCAAGGACAGCCTATGGCTACACCTTC.

This chain joins TRBV18 and TRBJ1-4; a weak D match, TRBD1 (5 bases). Deletions cut 1 base from V and 11 bases from J, with 11 bases between. CDR1 is KGHSH and CDR2 is LQKENI in the germline V gene. This CDR3 spans 13 amino acids. CDR3 sequence: CASSPHFRGKLFF. The CDR3, as DNA: TGTGCCAGCTCACCACACTTTCGGGGGAAACTGTTTTTT.

The chain combines TRBV9 with TRBJ2-1, with 10 nucleotides matching TRBD1. Germline V gene lookup returns CDR1 SGDLS and CDR2 YYNGEE. Germline trimming cut 3 bases from V and 9 bases from J; bases unmatched to any gene: 12. The CDR3 spans 16 residues. The CDR3 sequence: CASSGQAGTGEREQFF. The CDR3, as DNA: TGTGCCAGCAGCGGACAAGCCGGGACAGGGGAACGTGAGCAGTTCTTC.

This chain uses TRBV28 with TRBJ2-5; TRBD1 agrees at 8 bases. The V segment lost 7 bases and the J segment 4 bases; nucleotides outside the gene matches: 5. The germline gives CDR1 MDHEN, CDR2 SYDVKM. The CDR3 spans 13 residues. In DNA form, the CDR3 reads TGTGCCAGCAACAGAGACAGGGGAGAGACCCAGTACTTC. Translating it yields CASNRDRGETQYF. Using reference TRBV28 and TRBJ2-5 for the parts outside the CDR3, the full variable domain is DVKVTQSSRYLVKRTGEKVFLECVQDMDHENMFWYRQDPGLGLRLIYFSYDVKMKEKGDIPEGYSVSREKKERFSLILESASTNQTSMYLCASNRDRGETQYFGPGTRLLVL.

The genes are TRBV3-1 (or the pseudogene TRBV3-2) and TRBJ2-5; TRBD2 aligns across 11 bases. After removal of 4 bases from V and 1 base from J, the junction contained 5 bases not matched to a gene. This CDR3 has 16 residues. In germline, CDR1 is LGHDT, CDR2 YNNKEL (reference sequence). CDR3 sequence (DNA): TGTGCCAGCAGCCCCCGACTAGCGGGGCTCCAAGAGACCCAGTACTTC. Encoded protein: CASSPRLAGLQETQYF.